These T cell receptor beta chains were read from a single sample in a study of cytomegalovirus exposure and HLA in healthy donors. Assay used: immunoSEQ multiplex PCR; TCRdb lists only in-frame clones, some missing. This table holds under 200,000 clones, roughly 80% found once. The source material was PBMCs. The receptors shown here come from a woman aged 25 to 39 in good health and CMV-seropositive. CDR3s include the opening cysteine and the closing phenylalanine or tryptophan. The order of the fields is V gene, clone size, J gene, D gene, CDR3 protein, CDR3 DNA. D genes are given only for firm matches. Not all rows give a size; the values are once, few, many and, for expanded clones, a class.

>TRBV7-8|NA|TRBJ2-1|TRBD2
CASSLFAAGGYNEQFF
TGTGCCAGCAGCTTATTTGCAGCGGGGGGTTACAATGAGCAGTTCTTC
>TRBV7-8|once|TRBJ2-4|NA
CASSLGFRRGAKNIQYF
TGTGCCAGCAGCTTAGGGTTCCGGCGGGGAGCCAAAAACATTCAGTACTTC
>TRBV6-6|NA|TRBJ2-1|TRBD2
CASKRDYLYNEQFF
TGTGCCAGCAAGCGGGACTACCTTTACAATGAGCAGTTCTTC
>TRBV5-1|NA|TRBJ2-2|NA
CASSLLGAHTGELFF
TGCGCCAGCAGCTTGTTGGGGGCGCACACCGGGGAGCTGTTTTTT
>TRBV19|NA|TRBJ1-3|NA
CASSLSSGNTIYF
TGTGCCAGTAGTCTAAGCTCTGGAAACACCATATATTTT
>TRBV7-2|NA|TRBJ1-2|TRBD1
CASSSSPGGVMDYGYTF
TGTGCCAGCAGCTCCTCCCCAGGGGGAGTCATGGACTATGGCTACACCTTC
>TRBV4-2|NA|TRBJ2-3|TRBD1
CASSQAWDRGDF
TGTGCCAGCAGCCAGGCTTGGGACAGGGGAGATTTT
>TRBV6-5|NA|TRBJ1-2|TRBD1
CASSTGTGYYGYTF
TGTGCCAGCAGTACCGGGACAGGGTACTATGGCTACACCTTC
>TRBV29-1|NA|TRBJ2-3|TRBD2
CSHALSSGGPGDTQYF
TGCAGCCACGCGTTGTCTAGCGGGGGGCCGGGGGATACGCAGTATTTT
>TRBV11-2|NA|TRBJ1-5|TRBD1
CASRLTGDRNQPQHF
TGTGCCAGCCGATTGACAGGGGATCGCAATCAGCCCCAGCATTTT
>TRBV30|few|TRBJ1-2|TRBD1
CAWSGQGGNYGYTF
TGTGCCTGGTCGGGACAGGGGGGCAACTATGGCTACACCTTC
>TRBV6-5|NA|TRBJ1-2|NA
CASSYDGGHYGYTF
TGTGCCAGCAGTTACGATGGCGGGCACTATGGCTACACCTTC
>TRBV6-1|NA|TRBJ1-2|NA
CASSEMGGTYGYTF
TGTGCCAGCAGTGAAATGGGGGGGACCTATGGCTACACCTTC
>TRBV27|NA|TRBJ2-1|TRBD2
CASSLGGGAGEQFF
TGTGCCAGCAGTTTGGGCGGGGGGGCCGGTGAGCAGTTCTTC
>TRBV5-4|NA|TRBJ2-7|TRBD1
CASSDPQGQGAHEQYF
TGTGCCAGCAGCGACCCTCAGGGACAGGGGGCCCACGAGCAGTACTTC
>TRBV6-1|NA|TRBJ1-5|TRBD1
CASSQQGMDQPQHF
TGTGCCAGCAGTCAACAGGGGATGGATCAGCCCCAGCATTTT
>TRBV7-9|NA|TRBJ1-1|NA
CSSSPRQLMDTEAFF
TGTTCCAGCAGCCCCCGACAGTTGATGGACACTGAAGCTTTCTTT
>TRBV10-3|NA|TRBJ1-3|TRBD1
CAISEIQGATGNTIYF
TGTGCCATCAGTGAAATACAGGGGGCCACTGGAAACACCATATATTTT
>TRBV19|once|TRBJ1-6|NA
CASSPRGGSPLHF
TGTGCCAGTAGCCCCAGGGGTGGGTCACCCCTCCACTTT
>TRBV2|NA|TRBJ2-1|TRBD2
CASGRLAGALNEQFF
TGTGCCAGCGGTCGACTAGCGGGGGCCTTAAATGAGCAGTTCTTC
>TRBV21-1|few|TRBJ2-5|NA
CASSKDSGTSGGPGETQYF
TGTGCCAGCAGCAAAGACTCGGGGACTAGCGGGGGGCCAGGGGAGACCCAGTACTTC
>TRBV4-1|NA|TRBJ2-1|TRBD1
CASSQEIWTGSYNEQFF
TGCGCCAGCAGCCAAGAGATATGGACAGGGTCCTACAATGAGCAGTTCTTC
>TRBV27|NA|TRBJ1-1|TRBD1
CASSYRGTANTEAFF
TGTGCCAGCAGTTATCGTGGGACAGCGAACACTGAAGCTTTCTTT
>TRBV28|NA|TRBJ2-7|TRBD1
CASSTGTGSYEQYF
TGTGCCAGCAGTACCGGGACAGGGTCCTACGAGCAGTACTTC
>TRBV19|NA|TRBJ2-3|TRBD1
CASSRYRTGGFVDTQYF
TGTGCCAGTAGTCGTTATCGGACAGGGGGCTTTGTGGATACGCAGTATTTT
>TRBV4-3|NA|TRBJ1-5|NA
CASSPDFSNQPQHF
TGCGCCAGCAGCCCAGACTTTAGCAATCAGCCCCAGCATTTT
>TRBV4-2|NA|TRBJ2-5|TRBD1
CASSQDWGTGMETQYF
TGTGCCAGCAGCCAAGATTGGGGGACAGGGATGGAGACCCAGTACTTC
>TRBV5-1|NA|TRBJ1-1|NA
CASRSGSGPGSEAFF
TGCGCCAGCAGGTCTGGTAGTGGTCCAGGATCTGAAGCTTTCTTT
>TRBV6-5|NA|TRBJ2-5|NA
CASSLQGEQYF
TGTGCCAGCAGCTTACAAGGAGAGCAGTACTTC
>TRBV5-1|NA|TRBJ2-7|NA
CASSPRGAPYEQYF
TGCGCCAGCAGCCCCAGGGGCGCACCCTACGAGCAGTACTTC
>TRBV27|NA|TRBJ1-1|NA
CASSFSRVLVPTNTEAFF
TGTGCCAGCAGCTTCTCCAGGGTCTTAGTCCCCACGAACACTGAAGCTTTCTTT
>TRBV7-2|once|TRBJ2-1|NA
CASSFLFGVEYNEQFF
TGTGCCAGCAGTTTCCTCTTCGGGGTGGAATACAATGAGCAGTTCTTC
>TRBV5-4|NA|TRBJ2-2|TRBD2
CASSPSQLASTGELFF
TGTGCCAGCAGCCCATCCCAACTAGCGTCCACCGGGGAGCTGTTTTTT
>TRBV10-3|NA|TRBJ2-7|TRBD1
CATLPRTGNEQYF
TGTGCCACCCTACCACGGACAGGGAACGAGCAGTACTTC
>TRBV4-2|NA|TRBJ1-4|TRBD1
CASSQGDRGIEKLFF
TGTGCCAGCAGCCAAGGGGACAGGGGCATCGAAAAACTGTTTTTT
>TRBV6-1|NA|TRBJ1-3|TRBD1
CASSRDRAGNTIYF
TGTGCCAGCAGCCGGGACAGGGCTGGAAACACCATATATTTT
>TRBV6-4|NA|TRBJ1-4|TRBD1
CASRAPGQISPNEKLFF
TGTGCCAGCAGAGCCCCGGGACAGATTAGCCCGAATGAAAAACTGTTTTTT
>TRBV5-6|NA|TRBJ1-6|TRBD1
CASSLADRGYSPLHF
TGTGCCAGCAGCCTGGCGGACAGGGGTTATTCGCCCCTCCACTTT
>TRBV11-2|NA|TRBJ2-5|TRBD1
CASSLGQNQETQYF
TGTGCCAGCAGCTTGGGACAGAACCAAGAGACCCAGTACTTC
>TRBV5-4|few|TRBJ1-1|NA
CASSQEAEAFF
TGTGCCAGCAGCCAGGAGGCTGAAGCTTTCTTT
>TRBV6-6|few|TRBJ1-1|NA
CASRDRGLPNTEAFF
TGTGCCAGCAGGGACAGAGGGCTTCCAAACACTGAAGCTTTCTTT